The 4 T cell receptor beta chains below were found in one sample sequenced in a study of blood T cell repertoires in COVID-19. Measured with immunoSEQ multiplex PCR; TCRdb has only the in-frame clones, and not every one. Of about 90,000 clones in the sample, approximately 87% were seen once. Input material: peripheral blood. All receptors come from a human donor in a cohort sampled during active COVID-19.

The count of this clone is one. The chain links TRBV5-1 to TRBJ2-7; 8 nucleotides line up with TRBD1. Germline CDR1 is SGHRS and CDR2 is YFSETQ. After removal of 4 bases from V and 6 bases from J, the junction contained 12 bases not matched to a gene. This CDR3 is built from 15 residues. In nucleotides, the CDR3 is TGCGCCAGCAGCCCCGGCAGACAGGGGCTAGTCGAGCAGTACTTC. Amino acid sequence: CASSPGRQGLVEQYF.

The rearrangement joins TRBV4-1 to TRBJ2-7; TRBD1 might be the D (5 bases). The CDR3 is 15 residues long. Germline CDR1 MGHRA, CDR2 YSYEKL. Trimming removed 0 bases at V and 0 bases at J, with 9 bases between. The DNA of the CDR3 is TGCGCCAGCAGCCAAGATAGGGGCTTCTCCTACGAGCAGTACTTC. Protein sequence: CASSQDRGFSYEQYF.

The chain recombines TRBV7-8 with TRBJ1-5, with no clear D. Germline V gene sequence: CDR1 SGHVS, CDR2 FQNEAQ. The V and J ends lost 1 base and 3 bases respectively, with 16 bases between them. The CDR3 length is 17 residues. CDR3 amino acids: CASSLVLRSSLNQPQHF. DNA of the CDR3: TGTGCCAGCAGCTTAGTTTTGCGGTCGAGTCTCAATCAGCCCCAGCATTTT.

This clone was picked up a small number of times. The rearrangement uses TRBV10-2 and TRBJ1-5; D remains unclear. V lost 2 bases to trimming and J lost 15 bases, with 17 bases between them. CDR1 and CDR2 (germline): WSHSY, SAAADI. The CDR3 runs 13 residues. CDR3 loop: CASSEGSIYPMHF. CDR3 DNA: TGCGCCAGCAGTGAGGGGAGTATATACCCTATGCATTTT.